This entry lists 14 T cell receptor beta chains sequenced from one sample in a study of cytomegalovirus exposure and HLA in healthy donors. The study ran its PCR with 60 Vbeta and 13 Jbeta primers. This table comes from immunoSEQ multiplex PCR, and its TCRdb copy is limited to in-frame clones, with some not included. The table includes about 140,000 clones, roughly four fifths detected once. The source material was PBMCs. The source is a man aged 25 to 40 in good health and CMV-seronegative.

The chain is built from TRBV4-2 and TRBJ2-3; 7 bases map to TRBD2. This CDR3 is 17 amino acids long. J lost 5 bases, V lost 1 base, and 12 bases had no gene match. Germline V lookup: CDR1 LGHNA, CDR2 YNFKEQ. The CDR3 sequence: CASSQGRTSVWGDTQYF. The CDR3, as DNA: TGTGCCAGCAGCCAAGGGAGGACTAGTGTTTGGGGAGATACGCAGTATTTT.

This clone was observed once. The V gene is TRBV2, the J gene TRBJ2-5; D gene uncertain. The ends were cut back, 0 bases at V and 5 bases at J, with 13 bases in the middle. The CDR3 extends over 15 amino acids. Germline V gives CDR1 SNHLY, CDR2 FYNNEI. DNA for the CDR3: TGTGCCAGCAGTGAAGCGTCCGCTACTTTGGAGACCCAGTACTTC. Residues: CASSEASATLETQYF.

The chain employs TRBV27 and TRBJ2-1; D not resolved. The CDR3 covers 18 residues. Germline CDR1 and CDR2: MNHEY and SMNVEV (reference sequence). The V end was cut by 2 bases, the J end by 15 bases, with 32 bases between. The CDR3 DNA sequence: TGTGCCAGCAGTTTACCCCGGCGTCGATCTAGTCCCGCCTCTCGTCGGTTCTTC. Translated: CASSLPRRRSSPASRRFF.

The J gene is TRBJ2-7, the V gene TRBV29-1, with 8 positions matching TRBD1. CDR3 length: 12 amino acids. V shed 4 bases, J shed 3 bases, and the junction held 2 bases outside the gene matches. Germline CDR1 reads SQVTM; CDR2 reads ANQGSEA. CDR3 sequence: CSVATGGYEQYF. The DNA of the CDR3 is TGCAGCGTTGCTACAGGGGGCTACGAGCAGTACTTC.

The rearrangement joins TRBV7-9 to TRBJ1-3, with D uncertain. Germline CDR1 and CDR2: SEHNR and FQNEAQ (reference sequence). This CDR3 region has 14 residues. V lost 4 bases and J 1 base, leaving 8 bases between the germline ends. Here the CDR3 reads CASSSTVSGNTIYF. The CDR3 coding sequence is TGTGCCAGCAGCTCCACAGTATCTGGAAACACCATATATTTT.

The chain couples TRBV10-1 to TRBJ2-3, with TRBD2 identical over 10 bases. The length of the CDR3 is 17 residues. V shed 0 bases, J shed 3 bases, and the junction held 6 bases outside the gene matches. Germline V gene lookup returns CDR1 WNHNN and CDR2 SYGVQD (reference sequence). The CDR3 spells CASSESASGSLTDTQYF. The CDR3 DNA reads as TGCGCCAGCAGTGAGTCCGCTAGCGGGAGTTTGACAGATACGCAGTATTTT.

This clone was detected once. This chain uses TRBV30 with TRBJ2-1; TRBD2 agrees at 7 bases. This CDR3 is built from 13 residues. After removal of 7 bases from V and 3 bases from J, the junction contained 6 bases not matched to a gene. CDR1 is GTSNPN, CDR2 SVGIG, per germline (reference sequence). The CDR3 is CAYTRDYYNEQFF. CDR3 DNA: TGTGCCTACACAAGGGACTACTACAATGAGCAGTTCTTC.

The chain couples TRBV10-3 to TRBJ1-2; possibly TRBD1 for D (5 bases). Germline V gene sequence: CDR1 ENHRY, CDR2 SYGVKD. The V end was cut by 6 bases, the J end by 6 bases, with 14 bases between. The CDR3 has 13 residues. In DNA form, the CDR3 reads TGTGCCATCAGACCTTGGGGGGTAAATGGCTACACCTTC. Protein product: CAIRPWGVNGYTF.

This clone was observed a few times. The chain couples TRBV19 to TRBJ1-1, with a weak D call TRBD1 (5 bases). The V and J ends lost 4 bases and 6 bases respectively, with 21 bases between them. The CDR3 runs 16 residues. The germline CDR1 and CDR2 sequences are LNHDA and SQIVND (reference sequence). CDR3 DNA: TGTGCCAGTAGTAGTATTGGGGGGGACCTCGGGGCTGAAGCTTTCTTT. Translation: CASSSIGGDLGAEAFF.

DNA for the CDR3: TGTGCCAGCAGCGGCGGTACAGGGGTCTACTCCTACGAGCAGTACTTC. It yields the protein CASSGGTGVYSYEQYF. The chain combines TRBV5-4 with TRBJ2-7; 7 bases are a match to TRBD1. Germline loops: CDR1 SGHNT, CDR2 YYREEE (reference sequence). The CDR3 contains 16 residues. The junction had 10 bases not matched to a gene; V was cut back by 4 bases and J by 0 bases.

This rearrangement joins TRBV27 to TRBJ2-1; D gene ambiguous. CDR1 and CDR2 from the germline V gene are MNHEY and SMNVEV (reference sequence). The CDR3 totals 15 residues. Trimming took 6 bases from V and 0 from J, leaving 12 bases between them. CDR3 in amino acids: CASRFITSSYNEQFF. CDR3 coding DNA: TGTGCCAGCAGGTTCATAACGAGCTCCTACAATGAGCAGTTCTTC.

In this sample, this clone turned up once. The rearrangement uses TRBV20-1 and TRBJ2-4; possible D gene TRBD2, 5 bases. The CDR3 length is 11 residues. The V end was cut by 0 bases, the J end by 9 bases, with 6 bases between. The germline CDR1 and CDR2 sequences are DFQATT and SNEGSKA (reference sequence). CDR3 DNA: TGCAGTGCTAGAGATCGGGGCATTCAGTACTTC. The encoded protein is CSARDRGIQYF.

This rearrangement joins TRBV10-3 to TRBJ1-2, with a possible D match to TRBD1 (6 bases). From germline, CDR1 is ENHRY and CDR2 SYGVKD. The CDR3 is 17 amino acids. Trimming removed 6 bases from V and 0 bases from J, with 20 bases in between. In DNA form, the CDR3 reads TGTGCCATCAGCTCTAACACCGGGACAACCTCTAACTATGGCTACACCTTC. As protein: CAISSNTGTTSNYGYTF.

The V and J genes are TRBV29-1 and TRBJ2-3; TRBD1 aligns across 7 bases. Germline trimming cut 6 bases from V and 3 bases from J; bases unmatched to any gene: 9. Germline lookup yields CDR1 SQVTM and CDR2 ANQGSEA. The CDR3 runs to 14 residues. This CDR3 is CSVRQGSWTDTQYF. CDR3 nucleotides: TGCAGCGTACGACAGGGTTCTTGGACAGATACGCAGTATTTT.